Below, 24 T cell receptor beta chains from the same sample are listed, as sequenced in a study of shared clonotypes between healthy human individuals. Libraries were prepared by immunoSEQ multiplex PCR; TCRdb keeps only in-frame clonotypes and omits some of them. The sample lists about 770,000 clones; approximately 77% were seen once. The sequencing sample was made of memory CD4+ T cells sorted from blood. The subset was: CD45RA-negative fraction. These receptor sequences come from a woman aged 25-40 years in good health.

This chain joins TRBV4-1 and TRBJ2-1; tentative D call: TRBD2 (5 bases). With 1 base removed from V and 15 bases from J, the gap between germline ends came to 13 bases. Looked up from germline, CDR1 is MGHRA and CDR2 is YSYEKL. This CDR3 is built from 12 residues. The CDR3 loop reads CASSQGYRERFF. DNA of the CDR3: TGCGCCAGCAGCCAAGGGTACCGGGAACGGTTCTTC.

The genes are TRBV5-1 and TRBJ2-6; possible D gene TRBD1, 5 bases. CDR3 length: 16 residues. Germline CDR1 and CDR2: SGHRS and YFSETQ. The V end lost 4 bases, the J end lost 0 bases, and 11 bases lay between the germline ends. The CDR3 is CASSTRQSSGANVLTF. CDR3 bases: TGCGCCAGCAGCACAAGACAGAGCTCTGGGGCCAACGTCCTGACTTTC.

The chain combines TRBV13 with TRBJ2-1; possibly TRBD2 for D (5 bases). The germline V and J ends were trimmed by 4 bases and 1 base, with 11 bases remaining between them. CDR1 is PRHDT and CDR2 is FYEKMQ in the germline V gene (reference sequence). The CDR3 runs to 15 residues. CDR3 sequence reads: CASSYREGSYNEQFF. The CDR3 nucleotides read TGTGCCAGCAGCTATCGGGAAGGGTCCTACAATGAGCAGTTCTTC.

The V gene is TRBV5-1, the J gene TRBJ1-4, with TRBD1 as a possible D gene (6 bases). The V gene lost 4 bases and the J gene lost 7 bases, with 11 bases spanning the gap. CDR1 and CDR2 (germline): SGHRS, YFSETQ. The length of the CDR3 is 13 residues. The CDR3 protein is CASSKEQGEKLFF. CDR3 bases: TGCGCCAGCAGCAAGGAACAGGGTGAAAAACTGTTTTTT.

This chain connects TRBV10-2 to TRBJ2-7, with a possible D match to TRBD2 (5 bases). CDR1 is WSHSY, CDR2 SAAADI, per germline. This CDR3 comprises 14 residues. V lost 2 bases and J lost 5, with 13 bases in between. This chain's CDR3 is CASSETSLRDEQYF. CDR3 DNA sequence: TGCGCCAGCAGTGAGACTAGTCTTAGGGACGAGCAGTACTTC.

CDR3 region: CASSSQGLGSNQPQHF. The DNA of the CDR3 is TGTGCCAGCAGCTCACAGGGATTAGGGAGCAATCAGCCCCAGCATTTT. The chain recombines TRBV11-2 with TRBJ1-5; a weak D match, TRBD1 (6 bases). This CDR3 is 16 amino acids long. Germline assignment: CDR1 SGHAT and CDR2 FQNNGV. Trimming pared 4 bases from V and 1 base from J, leaving 14 bases between. Filled out from reference TRBV11-2 and TRBJ1-5, the complete variable domain reads EAGVAQSPRYKIIEKRQSVAFWCNPISGHATLYWYQQILGQGPKLLIQFQNNGVVDDSQLPKDRFSAERLKGVDSTLKIQPAKLEDSAVYLCASSSQGLGSNQPQHFGDGTRLSIL.

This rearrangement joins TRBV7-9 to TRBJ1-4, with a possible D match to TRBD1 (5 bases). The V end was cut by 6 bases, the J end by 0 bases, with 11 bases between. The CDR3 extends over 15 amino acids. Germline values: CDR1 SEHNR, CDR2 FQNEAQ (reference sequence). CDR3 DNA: TGTGCCAGCAGGCCCTCGGGGGCAACTAATGAAAAACTGTTTTTT. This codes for CASRPSGATNEKLFF.

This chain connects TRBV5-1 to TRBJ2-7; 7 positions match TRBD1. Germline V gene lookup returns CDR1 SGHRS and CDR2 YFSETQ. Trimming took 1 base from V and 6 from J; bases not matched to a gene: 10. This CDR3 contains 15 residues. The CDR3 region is CASSLFRGQGGEQYF. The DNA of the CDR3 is TGCGCCAGCAGCTTGTTTAGGGGGCAAGGGGGCGAGCAGTACTTC. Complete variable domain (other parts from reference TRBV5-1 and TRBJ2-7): KAGVTQTPRYLIKTRGQQVTLSCSPISGHRSVSWYQQTPGQGLQFLFEYFSETQRNKGNFPGRFSGRQFSNSRSEMNVSTLELGDSALYLCASSLFRGQGGEQYFGPGTRLTVT.

The CDR3 region has the DNA TGTGCCAGCAGCTTTAGCGGGACTATACAAGAGACCCAGTACTTC. It encodes CASSFSGTIQETQYF. This rearrangement joins TRBV7-9 to TRBJ2-5, with 8 positions matching TRBD2. Germline-derived CDR1 and CDR2 are SEHNR and FQNEAQ (reference sequence). With 3 bases clipped from V and 2 bases from J, the junction kept 5 bases outside the gene matches. CDR3 length equals 15 residues.

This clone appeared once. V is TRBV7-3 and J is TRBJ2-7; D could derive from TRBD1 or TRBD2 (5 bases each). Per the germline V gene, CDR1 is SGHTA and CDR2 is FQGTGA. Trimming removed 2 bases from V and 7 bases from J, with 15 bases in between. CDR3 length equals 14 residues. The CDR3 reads CASSLWGGEGEQYF. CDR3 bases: TGTGCCAGCAGCTTATGGGGTGGAGAGGGGGAGCAGTACTTC.

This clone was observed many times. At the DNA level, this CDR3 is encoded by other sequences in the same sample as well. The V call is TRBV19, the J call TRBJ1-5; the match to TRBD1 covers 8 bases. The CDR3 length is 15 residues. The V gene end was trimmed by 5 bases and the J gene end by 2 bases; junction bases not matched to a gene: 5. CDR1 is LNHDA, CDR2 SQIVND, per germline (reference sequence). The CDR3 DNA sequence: TGTGCCAGTAGTCGTCAGGGGGCTGGCAATCAGCCCCAGCATTTT. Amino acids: CASSRQGAGNQPQHF.

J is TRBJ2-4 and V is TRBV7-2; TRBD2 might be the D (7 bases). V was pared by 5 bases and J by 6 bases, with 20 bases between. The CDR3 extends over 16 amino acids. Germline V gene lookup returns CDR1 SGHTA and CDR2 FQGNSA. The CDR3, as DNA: TGTGCCAGCAGCCCTAATCGGGGGGCGCTCGGAAACATTCAGTACTTC. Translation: CASSPNRGALGNIQYF.

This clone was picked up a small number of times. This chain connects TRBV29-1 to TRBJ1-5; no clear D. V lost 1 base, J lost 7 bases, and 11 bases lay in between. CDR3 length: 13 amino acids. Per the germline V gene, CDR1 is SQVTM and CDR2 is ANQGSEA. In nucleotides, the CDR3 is TGCAGCGTTGAAGTCCAGGCGGGACAGCCCCAGCATTTT. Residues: CSVEVQAGQPQHF.

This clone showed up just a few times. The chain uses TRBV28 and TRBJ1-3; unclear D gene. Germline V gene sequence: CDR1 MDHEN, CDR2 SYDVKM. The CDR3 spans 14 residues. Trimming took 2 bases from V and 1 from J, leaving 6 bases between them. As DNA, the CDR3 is TGTGCCAGCAGTTTAGGACGATCTGGAAACACCATATATTTT. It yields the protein CASSLGRSGNTIYF.

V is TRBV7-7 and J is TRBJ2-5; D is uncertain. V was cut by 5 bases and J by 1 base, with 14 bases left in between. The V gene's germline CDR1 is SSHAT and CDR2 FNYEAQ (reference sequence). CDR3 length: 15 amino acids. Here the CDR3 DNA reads TGTGCCAGCAGCCCCCAGCGTGGCAGCCAAGAGACCCAGTACTTC. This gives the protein CASSPQRGSQETQYF.

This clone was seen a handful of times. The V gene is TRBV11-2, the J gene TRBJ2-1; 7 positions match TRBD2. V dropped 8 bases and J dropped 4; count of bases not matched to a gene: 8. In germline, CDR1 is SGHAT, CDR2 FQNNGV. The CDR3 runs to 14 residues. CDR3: CASSPLAYYNEQFF. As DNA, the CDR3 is TGTGCCAGCTCTCCACTAGCGTATTACAATGAGCAGTTCTTC.

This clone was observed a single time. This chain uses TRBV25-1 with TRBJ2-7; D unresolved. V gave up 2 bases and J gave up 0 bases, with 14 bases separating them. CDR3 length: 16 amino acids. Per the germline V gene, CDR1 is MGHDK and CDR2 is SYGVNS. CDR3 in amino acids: CASSELKTPSSYEQYF. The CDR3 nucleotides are TGTGCCAGCAGTGAACTAAAGACTCCGAGCTCCTACGAGCAGTACTTC.

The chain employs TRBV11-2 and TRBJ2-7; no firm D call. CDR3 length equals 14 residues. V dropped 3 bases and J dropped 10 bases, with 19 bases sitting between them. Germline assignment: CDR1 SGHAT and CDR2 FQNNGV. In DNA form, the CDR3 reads TGTGCCAGCAGCTTCCCGGGCTACGACCCCCTACAGTACTTC. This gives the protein CASSFPGYDPLQYF.

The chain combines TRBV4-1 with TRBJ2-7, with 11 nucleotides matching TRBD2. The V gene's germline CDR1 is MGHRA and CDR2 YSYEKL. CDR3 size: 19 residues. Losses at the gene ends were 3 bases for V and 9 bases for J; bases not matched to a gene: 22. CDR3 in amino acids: CASSQGGSGRAPPTWGQYF. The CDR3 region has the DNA TGCGCCAGCAGCCAGGGGGGTAGCGGGAGGGCCCCTCCGACCTGGGGGCAGTACTTC.

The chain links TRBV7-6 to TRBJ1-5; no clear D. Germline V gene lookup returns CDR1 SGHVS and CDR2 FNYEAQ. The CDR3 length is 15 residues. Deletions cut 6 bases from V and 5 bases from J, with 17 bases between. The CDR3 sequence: CASRTWSKLHQPQHF. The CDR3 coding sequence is TGTGCCAGCAGGACGTGGAGTAAACTTCATCAGCCCCAGCATTTT.

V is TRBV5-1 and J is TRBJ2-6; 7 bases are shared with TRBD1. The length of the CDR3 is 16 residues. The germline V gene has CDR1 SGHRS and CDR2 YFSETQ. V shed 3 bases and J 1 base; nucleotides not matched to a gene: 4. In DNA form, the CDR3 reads TGCGCCAGCAGCTCCTCCAGGGGGTCTGGGGCCAACGTCCTGACTTTC. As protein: CASSSSRGSGANVLTF. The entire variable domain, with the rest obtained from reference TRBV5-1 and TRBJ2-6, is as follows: KAGVTQTPRYLIKTRGQQVTLSCSPISGHRSVSWYQQTPGQGLQFLFEYFSETQRNKGNFPGRFSGRQFSNSRSEMNVSTLELGDSALYLCASSSSRGSGANVLTFGAGSRLTVL.

CDR3 sequence reads: CASSSDRTGGGAFF. CDR3 bases: TGTGCCAGCAGTTCCGACCGGACAGGGGGGGGCGCTTTCTTT. The chain uses TRBV27 and TRBJ1-1; 10 bases are shared with TRBD1. The V gene's germline CDR1 is MNHEY and CDR2 SMNVEV (reference sequence). V shed 4 bases, J shed 11 bases, and the junction held 10 bases outside the gene matches. The CDR3 is 14 residues long.

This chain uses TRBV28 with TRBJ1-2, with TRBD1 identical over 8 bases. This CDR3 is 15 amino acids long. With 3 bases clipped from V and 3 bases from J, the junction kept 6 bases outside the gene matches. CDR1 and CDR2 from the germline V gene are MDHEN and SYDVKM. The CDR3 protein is CASSLGRGQYYGYTF. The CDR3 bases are TGTGCCAGCAGTTTGGGCAGGGGGCAGTACTATGGCTACACCTTC.

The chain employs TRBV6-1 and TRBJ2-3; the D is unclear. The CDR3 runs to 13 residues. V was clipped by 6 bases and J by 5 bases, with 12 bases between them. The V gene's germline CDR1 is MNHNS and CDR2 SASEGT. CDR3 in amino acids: CASSGQPGDTQYF. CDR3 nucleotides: TGTGCCAGCAGCGGGCAGCCAGGAGATACGCAGTATTTT.